This T cell receptor beta chain was recovered during a study of cytomegalovirus exposure and HLA in healthy donors. The PCR employed 60 Vbeta primers together with 13 Jbeta primers. The repertoire was sequenced with immunoSEQ multiplex PCR; TCRdb's copy has only in-frame clones and lacks some. The top ten hold 1.8% of the sample, which has 220,000 or so clones, more than 65% seen once. V was clipped by 8 bases and J by 7 bases; unmatched bases: 6. CDR3 length: 12 amino acids. Germline CDR1 MNHEY, CDR2 SVGAGI. This sequence joins TRBV6-5 and TRBJ1-2; 8 nucleotides align to TRBD1. Sample: PBMCs. The sequence came from a young woman in good health and CMV-seronegative. CDR3 in DNA: TGTGCCAGCGGGCCAGGACAGGGTGGCTACACCTTC. Translation gives CASGPGQGGYTF.